Listed here is a single TCR beta chain. Its antigen target is currently unknown. Base qualities are not provided; no much larger clone lies one nucleotide away. The data were taken from a study of blood T cell repertoires in COVID-19 (dated by TCRdb to about 2020). Turning to the overall study: Collaborator samples came from the United States, Italy and Spain and covered acute and convalescent phases of COVID-19. The prospective study material was composed of cDNA or gDNA derived from T cells, B-cell-depleted T cells, or PBMCs. The dataset comprised deeply sampled blood TCRbeta repertoires from subjects exposed to, actively infected with, or recovered from COVID-19. The repertoires were released in a freely available public database intended as a resource for research on the immune response to SARS-CoV-2. The samples were drawn from the first 160 participants of the ongoing ImmuneRACE study and from 1,254 subjects provided by 6 global collaborators. A de-identified subject ID, COVID-19 status, age in years and sex were almost always included in the sample metadata. Where available, HLA class I and class II types were obtained from metadata supplied by the sample provider rather than from assay-based typing. Here is what the overall study found, with its caveats: The amount of clinical and demographic metadata varied by source and participant and was provided uncurated.

One collaborating source in Seattle enrolled patients while the patients were actively infected and followed the patients over time throughout the course of disease. The collaborating institutions used their own protocols to collect whole blood in K2EDTA tubes. For TCRbeta analysis, collaborator samples were shipped as frozen whole blood, as isolated PBMCs, or as DNA extracted from either sample type. TCRbeta CDR3 regions were amplified from genomic DNA using the immunoSEQ Assay, a bias-controlled multiplex PCR. The published analysis was carried out like this. The number of nucleated cells in each sample was estimated from the amplification of reference gene primers within the assay. To quantify the absolute abundance of each unique TCRbeta CDR3 rearrangement, sequence reads were collapsed and filtered. Productive Simpson clonality was computed per sample as the square root of Simpson's diversity index over productive rearrangements. This is the immuneACCESS table as TCRdb keeps it, with only in-frame sequences that have V and J called. A part of the clones is gone; compared with another copy, unresolved V genes explain less than half, and the rest is unexplained. Clone size and V and J calls were adopted from that table, with D and trimming inferred from the DNA. The sample records under 350,000 clones, 89% of which are singletons. The top ten clonotypes cover approximately 1.8% of the sample.

Inclusive of the bounding cysteine and phenylalanine, the CDR3 is 17 residues long. CDR3 DNA only is kept here, 51 bases in frame from base 1. The germline V gene provides CDR1 LGHNA and CDR2 YSLEER. The junction carries 12 bases between V and J, which are trimmed by 0 bases and 0 bases respectively. The V and J genes are TRBV4-3 and TRBJ2-4; perhaps TRBD1 is the D gene, with 5 bases matching. The clonotype was recovered from a woman aged 25-40 years with COVID-19, enrolled during active disease. The material sequenced was peripheral blood. DNA sequence: TGCGCCAGCAGCCAAGAACAGGATGAGCTAGCCAAAAACATTCAGTACTTC. Translated, it reads CASSQEQDELAKNIQYF.